This TCR beta chain appears in the sequencing data of a study of blood T cells in healthy people across ages. The CDR3 extends over 11 amino acids. Germline values: CDR1 DFQATT, CDR2 SNEGSKA (reference sequence). Trimming shortened V by 8 bases and J by 6 bases, and 11 bases separated the two germline ends. A second 7 to 11 cycle PCR used barcoded and J-beta primers. In TCRdb, the 5' RACE reads were re-called with MiXCR into one record per CDR3 protein. The sample has more than 650,000 distinct CDR3 sequences, about 53% seen once. Sequencing was carried out using blood. The chain employs TRBV20-1 and TRBJ2-1, with no clear D. The receptor's source is a man older than 75 in good health. The CDR3 spells CSTGVRNEQFF. Written as DNA, the CDR3 is TGCAGTACTGGAGTTCGCAATGAGCAGTTCTTC.